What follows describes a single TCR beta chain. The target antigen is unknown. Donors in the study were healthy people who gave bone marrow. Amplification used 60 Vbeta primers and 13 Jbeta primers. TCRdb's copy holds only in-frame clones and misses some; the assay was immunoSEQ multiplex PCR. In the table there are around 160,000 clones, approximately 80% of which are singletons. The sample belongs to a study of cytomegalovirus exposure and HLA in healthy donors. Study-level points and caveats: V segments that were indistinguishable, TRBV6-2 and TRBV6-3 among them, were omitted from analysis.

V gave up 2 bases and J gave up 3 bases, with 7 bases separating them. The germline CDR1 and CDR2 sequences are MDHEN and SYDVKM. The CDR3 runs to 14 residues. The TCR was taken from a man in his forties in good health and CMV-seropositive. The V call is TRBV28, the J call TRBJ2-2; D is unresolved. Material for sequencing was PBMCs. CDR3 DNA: TGTGCCAGCAGTTTAGCGGAACACACCGGGGAGCTGTTTTTT. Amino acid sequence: CASSLAEHTGELFF.